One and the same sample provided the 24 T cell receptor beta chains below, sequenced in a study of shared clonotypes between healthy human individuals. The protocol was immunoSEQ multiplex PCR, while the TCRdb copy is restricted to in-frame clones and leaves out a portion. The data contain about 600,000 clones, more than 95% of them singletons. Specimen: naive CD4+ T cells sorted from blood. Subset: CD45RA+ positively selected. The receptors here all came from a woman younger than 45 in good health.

The CDR3 loop reads CASSLKGAGNTIYF. The CDR3 DNA is TGTGCCAGCAGCTTAAAGGGGGCTGGAAACACCATATATTTT. The chain couples TRBV7-9 to TRBJ1-3, with D possibly being TRBD1 (6 bases). Germline assignment: CDR1 SEHNR and CDR2 FQNEAQ (reference sequence). Trimming removed 2 bases at V and 2 bases at J, with 7 bases between. The CDR3 length is 14 residues.

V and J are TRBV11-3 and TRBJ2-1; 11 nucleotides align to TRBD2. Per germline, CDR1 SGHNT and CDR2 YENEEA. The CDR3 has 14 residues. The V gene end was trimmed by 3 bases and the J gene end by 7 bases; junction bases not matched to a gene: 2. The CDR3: CASSFRLAGNEQFF. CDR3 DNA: TGTGCCAGCAGCTTTAGACTAGCGGGGAATGAGCAGTTCTTC.

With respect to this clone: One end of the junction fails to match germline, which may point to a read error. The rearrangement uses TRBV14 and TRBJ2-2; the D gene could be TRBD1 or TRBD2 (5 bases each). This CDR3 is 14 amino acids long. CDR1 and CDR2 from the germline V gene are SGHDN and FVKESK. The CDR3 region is CASRPGTKTGELFF. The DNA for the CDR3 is TGTGCCAGCAGACCCGGGACGAAAACCGGGGAGCTGTTTTTT. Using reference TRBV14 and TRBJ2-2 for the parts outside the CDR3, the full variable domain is EAGVTQFPSHSVIEKGQTVTLRCDPISGHDNLYWYRRVMGKEIKFLLHFVKESKQDESGMPNNRFLAERTGGTYSTLKVQPAELEDSGVYFCASRPGTKTGELFFGEGSRLTVL.

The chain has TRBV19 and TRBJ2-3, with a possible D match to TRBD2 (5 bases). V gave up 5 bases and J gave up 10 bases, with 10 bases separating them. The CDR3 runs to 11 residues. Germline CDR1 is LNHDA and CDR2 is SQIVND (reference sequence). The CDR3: CASSGVGAQYF. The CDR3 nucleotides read TGTGCCAGTAGTGGGGTCGGGGCGCAGTATTTT.

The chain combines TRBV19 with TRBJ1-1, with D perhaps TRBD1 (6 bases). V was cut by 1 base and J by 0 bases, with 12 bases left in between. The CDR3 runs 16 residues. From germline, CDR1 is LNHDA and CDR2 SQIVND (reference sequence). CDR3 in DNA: TGTGCCAGTAGTATAGGATGGACAGACATGAACACTGAAGCTTTCTTT. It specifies CASSIGWTDMNTEAFF.

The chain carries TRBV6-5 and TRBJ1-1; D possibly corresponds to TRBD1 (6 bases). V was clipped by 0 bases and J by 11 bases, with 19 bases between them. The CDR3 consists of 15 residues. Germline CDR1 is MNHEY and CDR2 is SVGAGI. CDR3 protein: CASSYSNRHRAGAFF. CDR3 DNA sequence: TGTGCCAGCAGTTACTCGAATCGCCACAGGGCAGGGGCTTTCTTT.

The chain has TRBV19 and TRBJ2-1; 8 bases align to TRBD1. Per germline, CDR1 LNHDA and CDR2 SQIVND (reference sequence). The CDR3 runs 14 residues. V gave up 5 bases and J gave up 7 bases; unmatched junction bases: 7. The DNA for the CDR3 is TGTGCCAGTAGTGCCAGACAGGGGCCTAATGAGCAGTTCTTC. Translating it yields CASSARQGPNEQFF.

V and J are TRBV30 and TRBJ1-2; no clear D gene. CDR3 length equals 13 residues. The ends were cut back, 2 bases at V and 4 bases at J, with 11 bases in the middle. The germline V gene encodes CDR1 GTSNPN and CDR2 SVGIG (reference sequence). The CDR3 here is CAWSLEEGYGYTF. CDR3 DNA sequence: TGTGCCTGGAGTCTTGAGGAGGGCTATGGCTACACCTTC.

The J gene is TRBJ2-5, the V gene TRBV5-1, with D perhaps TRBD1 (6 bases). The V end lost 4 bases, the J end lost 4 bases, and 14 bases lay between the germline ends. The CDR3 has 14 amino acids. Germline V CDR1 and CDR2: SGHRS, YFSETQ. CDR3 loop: CASSSGQYRETQYF. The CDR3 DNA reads TGCGCCAGCAGCAGCGGACAGTATCGAGAGACCCAGTACTTC. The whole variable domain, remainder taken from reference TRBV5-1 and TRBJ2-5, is KAGVTQTPRYLIKTRGQQVTLSCSPISGHRSVSWYQQTPGQGLQFLFEYFSETQRNKGNFPGRFSGRQFSNSRSEMNVSTLELGDSALYLCASSSGQYRETQYFGPGTRLLVL.

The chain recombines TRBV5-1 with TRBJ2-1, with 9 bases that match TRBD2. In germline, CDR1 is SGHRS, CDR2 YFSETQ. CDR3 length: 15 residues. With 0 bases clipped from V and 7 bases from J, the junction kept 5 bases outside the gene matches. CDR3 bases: TGCGCCAGCAGCTTGGTTAGCGGGAGAGAAAATGAGCAGTTCTTC. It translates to CASSLVSGRENEQFF.

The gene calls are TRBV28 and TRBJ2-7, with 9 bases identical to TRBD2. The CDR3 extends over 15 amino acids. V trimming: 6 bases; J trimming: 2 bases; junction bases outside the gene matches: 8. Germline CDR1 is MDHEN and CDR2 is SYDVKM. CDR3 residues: CASSITLAGPYEQYF. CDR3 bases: TGTGCCAGCAGCATAACCCTAGCGGGACCCTACGAGCAGTACTTC. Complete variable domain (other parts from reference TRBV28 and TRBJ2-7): DVKVTQSSRYLVKRTGEKVFLECVQDMDHENMFWYRQDPGLGLRLIYFSYDVKMKEKGDIPEGYSVSREKKERFSLILESASTNQTSMYLCASSITLAGPYEQYFGPGTRLTVT.

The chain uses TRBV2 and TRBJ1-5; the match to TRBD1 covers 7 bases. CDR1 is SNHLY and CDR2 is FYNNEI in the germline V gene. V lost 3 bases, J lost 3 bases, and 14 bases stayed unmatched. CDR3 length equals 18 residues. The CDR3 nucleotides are TGTGCCAGCAGTGACTTAAGACAGGGAGGGGGGTACAATCAGCCCCAGCATTTT. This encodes CASSDLRQGGGYNQPQHF.

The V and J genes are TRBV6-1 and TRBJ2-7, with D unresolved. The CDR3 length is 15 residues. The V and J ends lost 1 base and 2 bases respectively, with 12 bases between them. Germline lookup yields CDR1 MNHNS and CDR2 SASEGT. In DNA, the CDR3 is TGTGCCAGCAGTGAAGGAGCTAACCCGACCTACGAGCAGTACTTC. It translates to CASSEGANPTYEQYF.

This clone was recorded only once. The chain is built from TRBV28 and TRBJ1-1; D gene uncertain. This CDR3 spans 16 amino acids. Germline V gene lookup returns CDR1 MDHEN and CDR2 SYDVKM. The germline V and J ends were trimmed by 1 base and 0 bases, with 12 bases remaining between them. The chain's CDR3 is CASSLSGRFMNTEAFF. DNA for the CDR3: TGTGCCAGCAGTTTATCTGGCAGATTTATGAACACTGAAGCTTTCTTT. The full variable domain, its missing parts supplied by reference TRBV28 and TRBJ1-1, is DVKVTQSSRYLVKRTGEKVFLECVQDMDHENMFWYRQDPGLGLRLIYFSYDVKMKEKGDIPEGYSVSREKKERFSLILESASTNQTSMYLCASSLSGRFMNTEAFFGQGTRLTVV.

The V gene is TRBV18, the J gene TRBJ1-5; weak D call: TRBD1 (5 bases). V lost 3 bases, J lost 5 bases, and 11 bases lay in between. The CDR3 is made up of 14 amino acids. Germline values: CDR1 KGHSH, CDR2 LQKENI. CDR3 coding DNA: TGTGCCAGCTCACCGGGTCAGGGATATCAGCCCCAGCATTTT. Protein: CASSPGQGYQPQHF. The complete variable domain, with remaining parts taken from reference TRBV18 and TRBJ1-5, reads NAGVMQNPRHLVRRRGQEARLRCSPMKGHSHVYWYRQLPEEGLKFMVYLQKENIIDESGMPKERFSAEFPKEGPSILRIQQVVRGDSAAYFCASSPGQGYQPQHFGDGTRLSIL.

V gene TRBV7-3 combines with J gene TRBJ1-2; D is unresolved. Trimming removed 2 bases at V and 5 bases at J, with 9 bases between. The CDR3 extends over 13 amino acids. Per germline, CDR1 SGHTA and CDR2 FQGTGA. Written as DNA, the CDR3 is TGTGCCAGCAGCTTAGGGCAGGAGTATGGCTACACCTTC. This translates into CASSLGQEYGYTF.

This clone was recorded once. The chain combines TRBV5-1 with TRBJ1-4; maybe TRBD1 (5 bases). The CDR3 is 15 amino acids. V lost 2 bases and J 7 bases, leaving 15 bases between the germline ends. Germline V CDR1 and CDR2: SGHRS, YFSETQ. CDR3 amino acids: CASSFGDESGEKLFF. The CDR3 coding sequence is TGCGCCAGCAGCTTTGGGGACGAGTCGGGTGAAAAACTGTTTTTT.

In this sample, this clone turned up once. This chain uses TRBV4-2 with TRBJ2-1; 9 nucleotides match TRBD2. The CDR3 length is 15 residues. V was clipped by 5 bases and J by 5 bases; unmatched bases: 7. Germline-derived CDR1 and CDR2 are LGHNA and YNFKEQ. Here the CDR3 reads CASSTRLAANNEQFF. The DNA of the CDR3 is TGTGCCAGCAGCACCAGACTAGCGGCAAACAATGAGCAGTTCTTC.

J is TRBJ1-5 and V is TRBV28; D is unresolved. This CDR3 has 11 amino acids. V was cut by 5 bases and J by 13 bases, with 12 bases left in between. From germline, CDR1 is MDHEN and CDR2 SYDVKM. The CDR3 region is CASSPKTGQHF. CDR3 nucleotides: TGTGCCAGCAGTCCTAAGACCGGACAGCATTTT.

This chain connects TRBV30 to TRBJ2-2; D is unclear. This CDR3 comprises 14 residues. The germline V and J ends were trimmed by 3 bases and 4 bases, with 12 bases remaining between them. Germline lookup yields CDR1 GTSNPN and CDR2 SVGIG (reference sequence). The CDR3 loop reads CAWSPLYLTGELFF. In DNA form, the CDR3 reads TGTGCCTGGAGCCCCCTCTACCTCACCGGGGAGCTGTTTTTT.

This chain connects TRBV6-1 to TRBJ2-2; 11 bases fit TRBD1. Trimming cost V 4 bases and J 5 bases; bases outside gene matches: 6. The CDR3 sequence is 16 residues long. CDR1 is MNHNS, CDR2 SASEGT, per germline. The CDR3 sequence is CASSGGTGGLTGELFF. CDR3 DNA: TGTGCCAGCAGTGGGGGGACAGGGGGACTTACCGGGGAGCTGTTTTTT.

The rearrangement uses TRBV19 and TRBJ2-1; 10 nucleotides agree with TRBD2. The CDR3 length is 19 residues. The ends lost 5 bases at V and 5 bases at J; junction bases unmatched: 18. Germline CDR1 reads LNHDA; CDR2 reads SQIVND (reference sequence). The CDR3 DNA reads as TGTGCCAGTAGTCCAACCCGCTCGGCTCTAGCGGGAGAGGACAATGAGCAGTTCTTC. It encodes CASSPTRSALAGEDNEQFF.

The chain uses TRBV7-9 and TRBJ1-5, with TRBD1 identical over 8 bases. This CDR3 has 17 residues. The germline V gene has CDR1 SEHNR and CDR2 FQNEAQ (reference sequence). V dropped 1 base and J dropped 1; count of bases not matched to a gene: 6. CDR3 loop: CASSLGRTGRSNQPQHF. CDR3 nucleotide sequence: TGTGCCAGCAGCTTAGGGAGGACAGGGAGGAGCAATCAGCCCCAGCATTTT.

The CDR3 loop is CASSVRGGEKLFF. CDR3 DNA: TGTGCCAGTAGTGTAAGGGGAGGCGAAAAACTGTTTTTT. The V call is TRBV19, the J call TRBJ1-4; TRBD1 might be the D (5 bases). The CDR3 runs to 13 residues. Trimming removed 5 bases at V and 8 bases at J, with 12 bases between. The germline CDR1 and CDR2 sequences are LNHDA and SQIVND (reference sequence).